This paragraph covers one T cell receptor beta chain sequence. In the original workflow: Estimated nucleated cell counts came from reference gene primer amplification. Assay: immunoSEQ multiplex PCR; the TCRdb copy retains only in-frame clones and omits some. D and trimming come from the DNA, and the V and J calls and clone size come from that table. The profile shows some 140,000 clones, approximately 80% of them singletons. This CDR3 region has 18 residues. V was pared by 4 bases and J by 8 bases, with 11 bases of the junction left unmatched. Germline CDR1 reads LNHDA; CDR2 reads SQIVND (reference sequence). These data belong to a study of blood T cell repertoires in COVID-19. As for the study in general: Spain, Italy and the United States supplied samples that represented acute and convalescent COVID-19. Sample material is recorded as cDNA or gDNA derived from T cells, B-cell-depleted T cells, or PBMCs.

The source is a woman aged 55 to 70 with acute or convalescent COVID-19. Sample: peripheral blood. The rearrangement joins TRBV19 to TRBJ2-2, with 15 bases lining up with TRBD2. The DNA of the CDR3 is TGTGCCAGTAGTACCCCCTCCGGACTAGCGGGGGGGTGGGGGGAGCTGTTTTTT. It is translated as CASSTPSGLAGGWGELFF.